Shown below are 26 T cell receptor beta chains from a single sample sequenced in a study of early T cells in non-severe SARS-CoV-2 infection. MiXCR, applied by TCRdb to the 5' RACE reads, yields one record per CDR3 protein. The table has around 9,000 distinct CDR3 sequences, about 5% seen once. Input material: whole blood. The receptors here all came from an adult who was a healthcare worker with PCR-confirmed SARS-CoV-2 infection or an uninfected control (not recorded which).

Sample share makes this clonotype medium-sized. This chain connects TRBV5-5 to TRBJ1-1; D is unclear. Trimming removed 5 bases at V and 5 bases at J, with 13 bases between. Germline assignment: CDR1 SGHKS and CDR2 YYEKEE (reference sequence). The CDR3 spans 13 residues. This chain's CDR3 is CASSPSGSTEAFF. The CDR3 nucleotides read TGTGCCAGCAGTCCCTCTGGGAGTACTGAAGCTTTCTTT.

J is TRBJ1-1 and V is TRBV15; tentative D call: TRBD1 (5 bases). Trimming shortened V by 3 bases and J by 1 base, and 12 bases separated the two germline ends. Per the germline V gene, CDR1 is LNHNV and CDR2 is YYDKDF (reference sequence). This CDR3 region has 15 residues. The CDR3 nucleotides are TGTGCCACCAGCAGCTCGGGGGGACCGAACACTGAAGCTTTCTTT. Translating gives CATSSSGGPNTEAFF.

This clonotype has a count of ten or more. CDR3: CASSLGGNGLYNEQFF. CDR3 coding DNA: TGTGCCAGCAGCTTGGGAGGGAACGGCCTCTACAATGAGCAGTTCTTC. This chain joins TRBV11-2 and TRBJ2-1, with 7 bases that match TRBD2. This CDR3 has 16 residues. CDR1 and CDR2 from the germline V gene are SGHAT and FQNNGV. J lost 3 bases, V lost 3 bases, and 8 bases had no gene match.

This clonotype was detected many times. V is TRBV7-2 and J is TRBJ1-3, with a possible D match to TRBD1 (6 bases). This CDR3 spans 17 amino acids. The V end was cut by 1 base, the J end by 9 bases, with 22 bases between. The germline CDR1 and CDR2 sequences are SGHTA and FQGNSA. As DNA, the CDR3 is TGTGCCAGCAGCTTAGAGGGACACCAACTCTCGTCGGGCACCATATATTTT. The encoded protein is CASSLEGHQLSSGTIYF.

By share, this clonotype counts as medium-sized (0.01 to 0.1%). The J gene is TRBJ2-1, the V gene TRBV5-1, with 11 nucleotides matching TRBD1. V was clipped by 4 bases and J by 2 bases; unmatched bases: 5. Germline assignment: CDR1 SGHRS and CDR2 YFSETQ. CDR3 length equals 16 residues. Written as DNA, the CDR3 is TGCGCCAGCAGCCCCGGGACAGGGGGGCCCTACAATGAGCAGTTCTTC. It is translated as CASSPGTGGPYNEQFF. The whole variable domain, filled in from reference TRBV5-1 and TRBJ2-1, reads KAGVTQTPRYLIKTRGQQVTLSCSPISGHRSVSWYQQTPGQGLQFLFEYFSETQRNKGNFPGRFSGRQFSNSRSEMNVSTLELGDSALYLCASSPGTGGPYNEQFFGPGTRLTVL.

This clonotype came up many times. This chain connects TRBV15 to TRBJ2-7; D call uncertain. Trimming took off 1 base at V and 5 bases at J, with 12 bases between the two ends. Germline V gene data show CDR1 as LNHNV and CDR2 as YYDKDF (reference sequence). The CDR3 is made up of 14 amino acids. CDR3 amino acids: CATSRVGRYHEQYV. CDR3 nucleotide sequence: TGTGCCACCAGCAGAGTAGGGCGCTACCACGAGCAGTACGTC.

The V gene is TRBV18, the J gene TRBJ2-7, with TRBD1 matching over 7 bases. The CDR3 is made up of 13 amino acids. Unmatched junction bases numbered 5, after V lost 4 bases and J lost 5 bases. Germline loops: CDR1 KGHSH, CDR2 LQKENI. The CDR3 coding sequence is TGTGCCAGCTCACGCGGACAGGCCCACGAGCAGTACGTC. It encodes CASSRGQAHEQYV.

Relative to its sample, this clonotype is medium-sized. The gene calls are TRBV6-6 and TRBJ2-1, with TRBD1 matching 7 bases. Germline-derived CDR1 and CDR2 are MNHNY and SVGAGI (reference sequence). Trimming at V came to 5 bases and at J to 3 bases, leaving 1 base not matched to a gene. This CDR3 contains 13 residues. The CDR3 reads CASSRDSYNEQFF. The CDR3 nucleotides read TGTGCCAGCAGTAGGGACAGCTACAATGAGCAGTTCTTC.

This clonotype was recorded many times. This chain connects TRBV7-9 to TRBJ1-1, with D perhaps matching TRBD1 (5 bases). The ends were cut back, 7 bases at V and 6 bases at J, with 15 bases in the middle. This CDR3 comprises 13 residues. The germline gives CDR1 SEHNR, CDR2 FQNEAQ (reference sequence). The CDR3 bases are TGTGCCAGCACCCCTCAGGGCAACCCTGAAGCTTTCTTT. This encodes CASTPQGNPEAFF.

This clonotype was detected many times. V usage is TRBV11-2 and J usage is TRBJ2-6; tentatively, D is TRBD1 (6 bases). This CDR3 spans 16 amino acids. V dropped 6 bases and J dropped 0 bases, with 12 bases sitting between them. Germline CDR1 reads SGHAT; CDR2 reads FQNNGV. CDR3 nucleotides: TGTGCCAGCAGGAACAGGGAGAGCTCTGGGGCCAACGTCCTGACTTTC. Translation: CASRNRESSGANVLTF.

This clonotype was counted many times. This chain links TRBV7-8 with TRBJ1-1, with D possibly TRBD1 on 6 matching bases. The CDR3 sequence is 15 residues long. V was pared by 2 bases and J by 11 bases, with 21 bases between. The germline V gene encodes CDR1 SGHVS and CDR2 FQNEAQ. DNA for the CDR3: TGTGCCAGCAGCTTACAGACAGGCTCGGTCCTGGAGGCTTTCTTT. This gives the protein CASSLQTGSVLEAFF.

There are many counts of this clonotype. The chain is built from TRBV18 and TRBJ1-1; weak D call: TRBD1 (6 bases). The CDR3 sequence is 16 residues long. The V gene lost 3 bases and the J gene lost 3 bases, with 17 bases spanning the gap. From germline, CDR1 is KGHSH and CDR2 LQKENI. CDR3 coding DNA: TGTGCCAGCTCACCCAACGAAAGGACAGCCTACACTGAAGCTTTCTTT. Translating gives CASSPNERTAYTEAFF.

This clonotype has a handful of counts. The genes are TRBV29-1 and TRBJ1-2; possibly TRBD1 for D (5 bases). Between the trimmed V and J ends, which lost 6 bases and 6 bases, there was a span of 20 bases. The CDR3 is made up of 14 amino acids. Germline CDR1 is SQVTM and CDR2 is ANQGSEA. CDR3 nucleotide sequence: TGCAGCGTGACCACAGAGGAAGCGGGGCATGGCTACACCTTC. This sequence encodes CSVTTEEAGHGYTF. The complete variable domain, with remaining parts taken from reference TRBV29-1 and TRBJ1-2, reads SAVISQKPSRDICQRGTSLTIQCQVDSQVTMMFWYRQQPGQSLTLIATANQGSEATYESGFVIDKFPISRPNLTFSTLTVSNMSPEDSSIYLCSVTTEEAGHGYTFGSGTRLTVV.

Relative to its sample, this clonotype is medium-sized. The J gene is TRBJ2-3, the V gene TRBV2; tentative D call: TRBD2 (6 bases). V was cut by 6 bases and J by 3 bases, with 13 bases left in between. This CDR3 has 14 residues. CDR1 and CDR2 from the germline V gene are SNHLY and FYNNEI. CDR3 nucleotides: TGTGCCAGCAGCGCGGGACGGTCAACAGATACGCAGTATTTT. The encoded protein is CASSAGRSTDTQYF.

By frequency in the sample, this clonotype is medium-sized. The chain joins TRBV15 to TRBJ2-7; D not certain. CDR1 and CDR2 from the germline V gene are LNHNV and YYDKDF (reference sequence). V shed 0 bases and J shed 4 bases, with 7 bases lying between them. CDR3 size: 13 residues. Here the CDR3 reads CATSRDQEYEQYV. The CDR3 region has the DNA TGTGCCACCAGCAGAGATCAGGAGTACGAGCAGTACGTC.

This clonotype has more than one count but fewer than ten. V usage is TRBV2 and J usage is TRBJ1-5; a weak D match, TRBD1 (5 bases). This CDR3 comprises 16 residues. V lost 5 bases and J lost 5, with 19 bases in between. Germline loops: CDR1 SNHLY, CDR2 FYNNEI. The CDR3 sequence: CASSNPVGREDQPQHF. The CDR3 DNA reads as TGTGCCAGCAGTAATCCGGTGGGACGGGAGGATCAGCCCCAGCATTTT.

By share, this clonotype ranks as medium-sized. The rearrangement joins TRBV6-5 to TRBJ2-5, with no clear D. This CDR3 has 14 amino acids. The germline V gene has CDR1 MNHEY and CDR2 SVGAGI. Trimming left V 6 bases short and J 4 bases short, with 15 bases between. The CDR3 loop is CASSPWGVAETQYF. CDR3 sequence (DNA): TGTGCCAGCAGCCCATGGGGTGTCGCAGAGACCCAGTACTTC.

This clonotype was detected ten times or more. The chain has TRBV2 and TRBJ2-7; 9 bases map to TRBD1. The CDR3 extends over 12 amino acids. The germline CDR1 and CDR2 sequences are SNHLY and FYNNEI. J lost 6 bases, V lost 5 bases, and 2 bases had no gene match. CDR3 residues: CASSWDRVEQYF. The CDR3 DNA is TGTGCCAGCAGTTGGGACAGGGTCGAGCAGTACTTC. Complete variable domain (other parts from reference TRBV2 and TRBJ2-7): EPEVTQTPSHQVTQMGQEVILRCVPISNHLYFYWYRQILGQKVEFLVSFYNNEISEKSEIFDDQFSVERPDGSNFTLKIRSTKLEDSAMYFCASSWDRVEQYFGPGTRLTVT.

This clonotype came up a few times. CDR3 nucleotides: TGCAGTGCTAGTATCGACGGGATCGCGTATGGCTACACCTTC. Translated, it gives CSASIDGIAYGYTF. This chain links TRBV20-1 with TRBJ1-2; D unclear. Germline CDR1 DFQATT, CDR2 SNEGSKA (reference sequence). Trimming took off 3 bases at V and 5 bases at J, with 16 bases between the two ends. The CDR3 covers 14 residues.

The table lists this clonotype with many counts. The chain links TRBV7-3 to TRBJ1-1; D is ambiguous. This CDR3 spans 13 amino acids. The germline gives CDR1 SGHTA, CDR2 FQGTGA. Deletions cut 6 bases from V and 2 bases from J, with 10 bases between. The DNA of the CDR3 is TGTGCCAGCAGTTACAGATACAACACTGAAGCTTTCTTT. Its translation is CASSYRYNTEAFF.

The V gene is TRBV10-2, the J gene TRBJ2-5; no clear D gene. V shed 5 bases and J shed 5 bases, with 12 bases lying between them. The germline gives CDR1 WSHSY, CDR2 SAAADI. The CDR3 covers 13 residues. As DNA, the CDR3 is TGCGCCAGCAGTTCTCAGCCCCTTGAGACCCAGTACTTC. Its protein is CASSSQPLETQYF.

This clonotype has at least ten counts. The CDR3 loop reads CSVVGGGVYNEQFF. CDR3 sequence (DNA): TGCAGCGTTGTAGGAGGCGGGGTATACAATGAGCAGTTCTTC. This sequence joins TRBV29-1 and TRBJ2-1; TRBD2 is a possible D gene (6 bases). With 4 bases removed from V and 4 bases from J, the gap between germline ends came to 14 bases. The CDR3 spans 14 residues. Germline V lookup: CDR1 SQVTM, CDR2 ANQGSEA.

In DNA, the CDR3 is TGCGCCAGCAGCTTGGAGGGCGTGGGCACCGGGGAGCTGTTTTTT. This gives the protein CASSLEGVGTGELFF. V and J are TRBV5-1 and TRBJ2-2, with no clear D. The V gene lost 0 bases and the J gene lost 4 bases, with 10 bases spanning the gap. CDR1 and CDR2 from the germline V gene are SGHRS and YFSETQ. The CDR3 totals 15 residues.

This clonotype was counted ten times or more. The V call is TRBV5-1, the J call TRBJ2-1, with 10 bases fitting TRBD2. The germline V gene encodes CDR1 SGHRS and CDR2 YFSETQ. The length of the CDR3 is 16 residues. V shed 0 bases and J 6 bases; nucleotides not matched to a gene: 6. CDR3 nucleotides: TGCGCCAGCAGCTTGGTGGAGCTAGCGGGGGTCAATGAGCAGTTCTTC. It encodes CASSLVELAGVNEQFF. The complete variable domain, with remaining parts taken from reference TRBV5-1 and TRBJ2-1, reads KAGVTQTPRYLIKTRGQQVTLSCSPISGHRSVSWYQQTPGQGLQFLFEYFSETQRNKGNFPGRFSGRQFSNSRSEMNVSTLELGDSALYLCASSLVELAGVNEQFFGPGTRLTVL.

V usage is TRBV10-2 and J usage is TRBJ2-7; 12 bases align to TRBD2. Losses at the gene ends were 3 bases for V and 4 bases for J; bases not matched to a gene: 1. The CDR3 consists of 14 residues. Germline lookup yields CDR1 WSHSY and CDR2 SAAADI. This chain's CDR3 is CASSEGTSGYEQYV. CDR3 DNA: TGCGCCAGCAGTGAAGGGACTAGCGGGTACGAGCAGTACGTC.

This clonotype is medium-sized. The chain has TRBV20-1 and TRBJ2-2; 8 bases line up with TRBD2. CDR3 length: 15 amino acids. J was trimmed by 4 bases and V by 1 base; bases with no gene match: 5. Germline CDR1 is DFQATT and CDR2 is SNEGSKA (reference sequence). The CDR3 spells CSARARLASTGELFF. The CDR3 DNA reads as TGCAGTGCTAGAGCGAGACTAGCGTCCACCGGGGAGCTGTTTTTT.